This passage covers 31 T cell receptor beta chains from one sample sequenced in a study of cytomegalovirus exposure and HLA in healthy donors. PCR was performed using 60 Vbeta and 13 Jbeta primers. Profiled with immunoSEQ multiplex PCR; TCRdb holds only in-frame clones, not every one. The table includes some 130,000 clones, 79% detected once. Sequenced sample: PBMCs. These receptor sequences come from a man aged 35 to 55 in good health and CMV-seropositive.

The chain carries TRBV20-1 and TRBJ1-1, with D possibly TRBD1 on 6 matching bases. CDR1 is DFQATT, CDR2 SNEGSKA, per germline (reference sequence). This CDR3 is 11 amino acids long. With 3 bases removed from V and 5 bases from J, the gap between germline ends came to 7 bases. The CDR3 sequence: CSASRGTEAFF. Written as DNA, the CDR3 is TGCAGTGCTAGTAGGGGGACTGAAGCTTTCTTT.

This clone was counted a single time. The chain is built from TRBV27 and TRBJ2-7; D unresolved. This CDR3 region has 14 residues. CDR1 MNHEY and CDR2 SMNVEV come from the germline V gene (reference sequence). V lost 6 bases and J 0 bases, leaving 12 bases between the germline ends. CDR3 loop: CASSPAESSYEQYF. The CDR3 coding sequence is TGTGCCAGCAGCCCGGCGGAAAGCTCCTACGAGCAGTACTTC.

This chain uses TRBV19 with TRBJ2-5, with TRBD2 as a possible D gene (5 bases). The J call may be in error: the DNA end matches TRBJ2-7 better. Germline V CDR1 and CDR2: LNHDA, SQIVND (reference sequence). This CDR3 is built from 13 residues. The CDR3, as DNA: TGTGCCAGTAGTTACGGACTGAGCTACGAGCAGTACTTC. The encoded protein is CASSYGLSYEQYF.

The rearrangement uses TRBV5-1 and TRBJ2-7; maybe TRBD1 (5 bases). Germline CDR1 and CDR2: SGHRS and YFSETQ. The germline V and J ends were trimmed by 2 bases and 3 bases, with 9 bases remaining between them. CDR3 length equals 13 residues. The CDR3, as DNA: TGCGCCAGCAGCTTTGCAGGGAACTACGAGCAGTACTTC. Its translation is CASSFAGNYEQYF.

J is TRBJ2-5 and V is TRBV7-3, with D possibly TRBD2 on 5 matching bases. From germline, CDR1 is SGHTA and CDR2 FQGTGA. The CDR3 consists of 14 residues. V lost 5 bases and J 5 bases, leaving 15 bases between the germline ends. The CDR3 DNA reads as TGTGCCAGCAGCCCTCTGGCTAGCAGTGAGACCCAGTACTTC. It codes for CASSPLASSETQYF.

The chain links TRBV5-1 to TRBJ2-7; tentative D call: TRBD2 (5 bases). Germline V gene lookup returns CDR1 SGHRS and CDR2 YFSETQ. Trimming shortened V by 2 bases and J by 3 bases, and 15 bases separated the two germline ends. The CDR3 loop spans 15 amino acids. CDR3 region: CASSFHPGSNYEQYF. The DNA of the CDR3 is TGCGCCAGCAGCTTTCACCCGGGGTCAAACTACGAGCAGTACTTC.

For this clone: The junction departs from germline at one end; a sequencing error may be responsible. The sample carries other DNA sequences with the same CDR3. The V call is TRBV25-1, the J call TRBJ2-2, with 7 bases matching TRBD1. Germline CDR1 is MGHDK and CDR2 is SYGVNS. The CDR3 has 17 amino acids. CDR3 loop: CASSDPLRGLNTGELFF. The CDR3 DNA follows: TGTGCCAGCAGTGACCCCCTGAGGGGGCTAAACACCGGGGAACTGTTTTTT.

The chain carries TRBV27 and TRBJ2-7; 9 bases are shared with TRBD2. Germline lookup yields CDR1 MNHEY and CDR2 SMNVEV (reference sequence). Losses at the gene ends were 2 bases for V and 1 base for J; bases not matched to a gene: 3. The CDR3 has 15 residues. CDR3 coding DNA: TGTGCCAGCAGTTTAGCTAGCGGGAAATCCTACGAGCAGTACTTC. This codes for CASSLASGKSYEQYF.

The J gene is TRBJ2-5, the V gene TRBV19, with 7 bases lining up with TRBD1. This CDR3 region has 13 residues. From germline, CDR1 is LNHDA and CDR2 SQIVND (reference sequence). V was clipped by 4 bases and J by 3 bases; unmatched bases: 2. The CDR3 is CASSRDRKETQYF. In DNA form, the CDR3 reads TGTGCCAGTAGTAGGGACAGAAAAGAGACCCAGTACTTC.

The chain employs TRBV19 and TRBJ2-1, with 12 bases that match TRBD2. CDR3 size: 16 residues. The trim removed 5 bases at V and 4 bases at J, leaving 6 bases unmatched. Germline assignment: CDR1 LNHDA and CDR2 SQIVND (reference sequence). For the CDR3, the DNA is TGTGCCAGTAGTGTGGGGGGACTAGCGGGTTACAATGAGCAGTTCTTC. Its translation is CASSVGGLAGYNEQFF. The complete variable domain, with remaining parts taken from reference TRBV19 and TRBJ2-1, reads DGGITQSPKYLFRKEGQNVTLSCEQNLNHDAMYWYRQDPGQGLRLIYYSQIVNDFQKGDIAEGYSVSREKKESFPLTVTSAQKNPTAFYLCASSVGGLAGYNEQFFGPGTRLTVL.

This chain uses TRBV5-1 with TRBJ2-2; 11 nucleotides agree with TRBD2. Germline CDR1 and CDR2: SGHRS and YFSETQ. J was trimmed by 3 bases and V by 1 base; bases with no gene match: 5. The length of the CDR3 is 17 residues. The chain's CDR3 is CASSLSPLAGDTGELFF. CDR3 DNA sequence: TGCGCCAGCAGCTTGTCCCCACTAGCGGGAGACACCGGGGAGCTGTTTTTT.

Written as DNA, the CDR3 is TGTGCCAGCAGCAAACAGAGGACAGGGGATGATTCACCCCTCCACTTT. This gives the protein CASSKQRTGDDSPLHF. The genes are TRBV21-1 and TRBJ1-6; the table's TRBD1 call for D was not verified on the DNA. TRBV21-1 is a pseudogene segment. The CDR3 has 16 residues.

The chain couples TRBV11-3 to TRBJ1-6; D not certain. The CDR3 runs 13 residues. The germline gives CDR1 SGHNT, CDR2 YENEEA. V lost 0 bases, J lost 7 bases, and 4 bases lay in between. The CDR3 DNA reads as TGTGCCAGCAGCTTAGAGCGAAATTCACCCCTCCACTTT. This translates into CASSLERNSPLHF.

This chain links TRBV18 with TRBJ1-6; 8 nucleotides agree with TRBD1. Germline V CDR1 and CDR2: KGHSH, LQKENI. The CDR3 has 13 residues. Losses at the gene ends were 3 bases for V and 10 bases for J; bases not matched to a gene: 2. The CDR3 loop is CASSPGQDSPLHF. DNA for the CDR3: TGTGCCAGCTCACCGGGACAGGACTCACCCCTCCACTTT.

The V gene is TRBV2, the J gene TRBJ1-1, with 8 bases identical to TRBD1. Trimming took 6 bases from V and 1 from J; bases not matched to a gene: 10. The CDR3 runs 16 residues. Germline V CDR1 and CDR2: SNHLY, FYNNEI. CDR3 in amino acids: CASSALPGTGNTEAFF. The CDR3 DNA reads as TGTGCCAGCAGCGCTCTTCCCGGGACAGGGAACACTGAAGCTTTCTTT.

In its sample, this clone was seen once. The chain links TRBV30 to TRBJ2-1, with D unresolved. This CDR3 has 13 residues. With 4 bases removed from V and 4 bases from J, the gap between germline ends came to 11 bases. The germline V gene has CDR1 GTSNPN and CDR2 SVGIG (reference sequence). The CDR3 is CAWTTLPYNEQFF. CDR3 DNA: TGTGCCTGGACTACTCTCCCTTACAATGAGCAGTTCTTC.

This chain links TRBV27 with TRBJ2-7, with TRBD2 as a possible D gene (5 bases). The V and J ends lost 6 bases and 1 base respectively, with 16 bases between them. The CDR3 covers 15 residues. CDR1 and CDR2 from the germline V gene are MNHEY and SMNVEV (reference sequence). The CDR3 nucleotides are TGTGCCAGCAGCACGTCGGGGAGTCCTTCCTACGAGCAGTACTTC. Translated: CASSTSGSPSYEQYF.

This clone has only a few counts. The chain employs TRBV4-1 and TRBJ2-1; 11 nucleotides match TRBD2. This CDR3 is 15 amino acids long. Trimming took 2 bases from V and 8 from J; bases not matched to a gene: 5. CDR1 and CDR2 from the germline V gene are MGHRA and YSYEKL. The CDR3 DNA sequence: TGCGCCAGCAGCCAACCGGGACTAGCGGAGTATGAGCAGTTCTTC. This encodes CASSQPGLAEYEQFF.

The chain employs TRBV27 and TRBJ1-2; 7 bases line up with TRBD1. The CDR3 loop spans 15 amino acids. Germline V gene sequence: CDR1 MNHEY, CDR2 SMNVEV (reference sequence). The V and J ends lost 2 bases and 6 bases, in that order; junction bases with no gene match: 9. The CDR3 DNA follows: TGTGCCAGCAGTTTAGCCGGGACAGACCACCATGGCTACACCTTC. Its protein product is CASSLAGTDHHGYTF.

The CDR3 coding sequence is TGTGCCAGCAGTGAAGGGACAGGGGGTTGGGAGCAGTACTTC. Encoded protein: CASSEGTGGWEQYF. This chain connects TRBV6-1 to TRBJ2-7; 10 nucleotides match TRBD1. After removal of 1 base from V and 7 bases from J, the junction contained 4 bases not matched to a gene. The CDR3 runs to 14 residues. Germline-derived CDR1 and CDR2 are MNHNS and SASEGT.

The rearrangement uses TRBV27 and TRBJ2-1; D uncertain. The CDR3 length is 12 residues. CDR1 MNHEY and CDR2 SMNVEV come from the germline V gene (reference sequence). Between the trimmed V and J ends, which lost 2 bases and 5 bases, there was a span of 4 bases. The CDR3 coding sequence is TGTGCCAGCAGTTTACCCAACAATGAGCAGTTCTTC. This gives the protein CASSLPNNEQFF.

The chain carries TRBV5-6 and TRBJ2-7, with a possible D match to TRBD2 (6 bases). This CDR3 is 13 amino acids long. The germline V gene has CDR1 SGHDT and CDR2 YYEEEE. Between the trimmed V and J ends, which lost 0 bases and 7 bases, there was a span of 11 bases. CDR3 in amino acids: CASSLGGGEEQYF. The CDR3 DNA reads as TGTGCCAGCAGCTTGGGTGGAGGGGAAGAGCAGTACTTC. The whole variable domain, filled in from reference TRBV5-6 and TRBJ2-7, reads DAGVTQSPTHLIKTRGQQVTLRCSPKSGHDTVSWYQQALGQGPQFIFQYYEEEERQRGNFPDRFSGHQFPNYSSELNVNALLLGDSALYLCASSLGGGEEQYFGPGTRLTVT.

This chain uses TRBV6-1 with TRBJ2-1; TRBD2 agrees at 8 bases. V dropped 6 bases and J dropped 5; count of bases not matched to a gene: 3. Germline V gene data show CDR1 as MNHNS and CDR2 as SASEGT. The CDR3 runs to 13 residues. The CDR3 loop is CASRPSGHNEQFF. The DNA of the CDR3 is TGTGCCAGCAGGCCTAGCGGGCACAATGAGCAGTTCTTC.

The V call is TRBV29-1, the J call TRBJ2-7; TRBD1 is a possible D gene (6 bases). This CDR3 has 16 amino acids. V lost 7 bases to trimming and J lost 4 bases, with 26 bases between them. Looked up from germline, CDR1 is SQVTM and CDR2 is ANQGSEA. The CDR3 sequence: CSAALINHLRGYEQYF. In DNA, the CDR3 is TGCAGCGCGGCGTTAATCAACCATCTCAGGGGATACGAGCAGTACTTC.

The rearrangement links TRBV12-5 to TRBJ1-2, with TRBD1 identical over 7 bases. The CDR3 sequence is 13 residues long. V lost 1 base to trimming and J lost 4 bases; unmatched junction nucleotides: 0. CDR1 and CDR2 (germline): LGHNT, FRNRAP. CDR3 residues: CASGLGQGYGYTF. The CDR3, as DNA: TGTGCTAGTGGTTTGGGACAGGGCTATGGCTACACCTTC.

This sequence joins TRBV11-1 and TRBJ2-3, with 9 positions matching TRBD1. Germline-derived CDR1 and CDR2 are SGHAT and FQDESV (reference sequence). V shed 4 bases and J 1 base; nucleotides not matched to a gene: 6. The CDR3 contains 16 residues. The CDR3 bases are TGTGCCAGCAGCTATCCGGGGGACAGGGGCACAGATACGCAGTATTTT. As protein: CASSYPGDRGTDTQYF.

This clone occurred once. The genes are TRBV5-1 and TRBJ2-1; perhaps TRBD2 as D (5 bases). In germline, CDR1 is SGHRS, CDR2 YFSETQ. Trimming stripped 6 bases from V and 3 bases from J, with 16 bases between. CDR3 length: 15 amino acids. The DNA for the CDR3 is TGCGCCAGCAAACTTGGGGAGACACACTACAATGAGCAGTTCTTC. Its translation is CASKLGETHYNEQFF. Based on the CDR3 plus reference TRBV5-1 and TRBJ2-1, the full variable domain is KAGVTQTPRYLIKTRGQQVTLSCSPISGHRSVSWYQQTPGQGLQFLFEYFSETQRNKGNFPGRFSGRQFSNSRSEMNVSTLELGDSALYLCASKLGETHYNEQFFGPGTRLTVL.

Points on this clone: Germline and junction disagree at one end, which may indicate a read error. The genes are TRBV4-2 and TRBJ2-3; tentatively, D is TRBD2 (5 bases). In germline, CDR1 is LGHNA, CDR2 YNFKEQ. The CDR3 sequence is 16 residues long. The CDR3: CASSQDLTSSTDTQYF. In DNA form, the CDR3 reads TGTGCCAGCAGCCAAGATCTAACATCTAGCACAGATACACAGTATTTT.

The chain employs TRBV5-4 and TRBJ1-5; the D gene is possibly TRBD1 (5 bases). The CDR3 consists of 13 residues. Looked up from germline, CDR1 is SGHNT and CDR2 is YYREEE (reference sequence). V was shortened by 5 bases and J by 7 bases, with 13 bases between the two germline ends. The CDR3 region is CASSPGLGQPQHF. The CDR3 nucleotides are TGTGCCAGCAGTCCAGGGCTAGGGCAGCCCCAGCATTTT.

The chain uses TRBV5-1 and TRBJ2-2; possibly TRBD1 for D (6 bases). V gave up 0 bases and J gave up 4 bases, with 13 bases separating them. Per germline, CDR1 SGHRS and CDR2 YFSETQ. This CDR3 contains 16 residues. The DNA of the CDR3 is TGCGCCAGCAGCTTGGAAATACGAGGGGGCACCGGGGAGCTGTTTTTT. It codes for CASSLEIRGGTGELFF.

This chain joins TRBV9 and TRBJ1-2; a possible D gene is TRBD1 (6 bases). The CDR3 sequence is 14 residues long. Trimming left V 2 bases short and J 2 bases short, with 10 bases between. Per germline, CDR1 SGDLS and CDR2 YYNGEE. CDR3 residues: CASSVRGLNYGYTF. The CDR3 region has the DNA TGTGCCAGCAGCGTCAGGGGCCTGAACTATGGCTACACCTTC.